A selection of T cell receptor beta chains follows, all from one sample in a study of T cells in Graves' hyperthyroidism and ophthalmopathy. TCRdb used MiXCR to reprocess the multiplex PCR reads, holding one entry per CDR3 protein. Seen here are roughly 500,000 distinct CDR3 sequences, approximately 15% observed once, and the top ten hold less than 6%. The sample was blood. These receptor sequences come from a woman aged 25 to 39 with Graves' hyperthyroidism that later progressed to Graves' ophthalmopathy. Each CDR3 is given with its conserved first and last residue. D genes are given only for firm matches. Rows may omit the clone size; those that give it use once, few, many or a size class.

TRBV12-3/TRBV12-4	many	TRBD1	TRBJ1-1	TGTGCCACAAGTAGGGGGCGCAGAACTGAAGCTTTCTTT	CATSRGRRTEAFF
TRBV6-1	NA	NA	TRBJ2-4	TGTGCCAGCAGTGAATCCGGGAATGCTCAGTACTTC	CASSESGNAQYF
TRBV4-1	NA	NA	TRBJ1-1	TGCGCCAGCAGCCAAGAAGGGGCGGCGAACACTGAAGCTTTCTTT	CASSQEGAANTEAFF
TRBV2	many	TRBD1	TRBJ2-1	TGTGCCAGCAGTGAAGCGGTACAGGGGTTGGAGCAGTTCTTC	CASSEAVQGLEQFF
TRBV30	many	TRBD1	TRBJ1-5	TGTGCCTGGAGTCCAAAACAGGGGCACAGCAATCAGCCCCAGCATTTT	CAWSPKQGHSNQPQHF
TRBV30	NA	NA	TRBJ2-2	TGTGCCTGGAGTAGAAGCGGACCCCCCACCGGGGAGCTGTTTTTT	CAWSRSGPPTGELFF
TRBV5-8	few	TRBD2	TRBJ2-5	TGTGCCAGCAGCTTGGCGCCCAGCGGGGGACTAGAGACCCAGTACTTC	CASSLAPSGGLETQYF
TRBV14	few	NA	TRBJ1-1	TGTGCCAGCAGCCAAGATGACTTTTCTGAAGCTTTCTTT	CASSQDDFSEAFF
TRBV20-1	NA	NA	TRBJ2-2	TGCAGTGCTAGGGACCACCCTCCGAACACCGGGGAGCTGTTTTTT	CSARDHPPNTGELFF
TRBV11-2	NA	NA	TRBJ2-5	TGTGCCAGCAGTCCCCGGGACATTAAAGAGACCCAGTACTTC	CASSPRDIKETQYF
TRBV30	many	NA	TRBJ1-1	TGTGCCTGGAGTACCAGGGTTATGAACACTGAAGCTTTCTTT	CAWSTRVMNTEAFF
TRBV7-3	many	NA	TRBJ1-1	TGTGCCAGCAGCTTACATGGGAACACTGAAGCTTTCTTT	CASSLHGNTEAFF
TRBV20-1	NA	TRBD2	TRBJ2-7	TGCAGTGCCCTCCTAGCGGGGGCGGGGCTAGGAGAGCAGTACTTC	CSALLAGAGLGEQYF
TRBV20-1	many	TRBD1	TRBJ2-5	TGCAGTGCTGGACAGGGGGTCGAGACCCAGTACTTC	CSAGQGVETQYF
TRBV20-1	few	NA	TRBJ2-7	TGCTCGGTAGCAGGGGTTATTACGAGCTCCTACGAGCAGTACTTC	CSVAGVITSSYEQYF
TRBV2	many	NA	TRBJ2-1	TGTGCCAGCAGTGGGGACTGGAATGAGCAGTTCTTC	CASSGDWNEQFF
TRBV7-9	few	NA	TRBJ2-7	TGTGCCAGCAGCTTTTGGTCCGAGGCGGGGCTGGGGCCCCCCTCCTACGAGCAGTACTTC	CASSFWSEAGLGPPSYEQYF
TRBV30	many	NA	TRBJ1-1	TGTGCCTGGACCAGGGAAAACACTGAAGCTTTCTTT	CAWTRENTEAFF
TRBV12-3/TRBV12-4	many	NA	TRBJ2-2	TGTGCCAGCAGTTTTACGAACACCGGGGAGCTGTTTTTT	CASSFTNTGELFF
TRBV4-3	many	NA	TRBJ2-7	TGCGCCAGCAGCCAAGGGCAGGGAAGGGACGAGCAGTACTTC	CASSQGQGRDEQYF
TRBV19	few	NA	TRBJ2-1	TGTGCCAGTAACAGCCTCGGAGGTGCATCCTACAATGAGCAGTTCTTC	CASNSLGGASYNEQFF
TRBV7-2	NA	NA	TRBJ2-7	TGTGCCAGCAGCCCTTACCGGGGGGAGCAGTACTTC	CASSPYRGEQYF
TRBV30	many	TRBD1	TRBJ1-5	TGTGCCTGGAGACGACAGGGGAAGAGCAATCAGCCCCAGCATTTT	CAWRRQGKSNQPQHF
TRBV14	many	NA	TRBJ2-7	TGTGCCAGCAGCCAAGACCTGGGCTACCAATACGAGCAGTACTTC	CASSQDLGYQYEQYF
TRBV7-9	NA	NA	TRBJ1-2	TGTGCCAGCAGCTCCGACAGCTCTAACTATGGCTACACCTTC	CASSSDSSNYGYTF
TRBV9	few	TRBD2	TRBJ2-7	TGTGCCAGCAGCGTCACTAGCGGGAGGGACCACGAGCAGTACTTC	CASSVTSGRDHEQYF